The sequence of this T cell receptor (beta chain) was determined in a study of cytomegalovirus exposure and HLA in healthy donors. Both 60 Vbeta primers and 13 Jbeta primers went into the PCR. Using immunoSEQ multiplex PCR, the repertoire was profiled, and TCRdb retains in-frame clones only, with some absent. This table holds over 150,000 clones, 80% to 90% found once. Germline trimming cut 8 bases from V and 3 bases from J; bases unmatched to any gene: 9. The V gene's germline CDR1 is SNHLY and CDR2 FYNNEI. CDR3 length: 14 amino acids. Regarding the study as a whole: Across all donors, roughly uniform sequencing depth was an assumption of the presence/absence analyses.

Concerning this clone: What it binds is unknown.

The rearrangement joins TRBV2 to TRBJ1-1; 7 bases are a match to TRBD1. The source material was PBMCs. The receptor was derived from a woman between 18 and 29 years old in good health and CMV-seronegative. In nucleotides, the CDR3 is TGTGCCAGCCTTAAGACAGGGCGCCACACTGAAGCTTTCTTT. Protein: CASLKTGRHTEAFF.